Detailed here is one TCR beta chain. Its specific antigen is unknown. No qualities accompany the bases; no much larger clone lies one base away. Within the sample, other DNA sequences also encode this same CDR3. This record comes from a study of blood T cell repertoires in COVID-19 (dated by TCRdb to 2018 to 2020). The study in broad terms: Samples from collaborators originated in the United States, Italy and Spain and spanned both the acute and convalescent phases of COVID-19. The material from the prospective study consisted of cDNA or gDNA derived from T cells, B-cell-depleted T cells, or PBMCs. Subjects who had been exposed to COVID-19, were actively infected with it, or had recovered from it provided the deeply sampled blood TCRbeta repertoires that made up the dataset. The repertoires were made available in a free public database intended to serve as a resource for research on the immune response to SARS-CoV-2. The samples were drawn from two sources: the first 160 participants of the ongoing ImmuneRACE study, and 1,200 or so subjects contributed by 6 global collaborators. Nearly every sample came with metadata listing a de-identified subject ID, COVID-19 status, age in years and sex. Where available, HLA class I and class II types were obtained from metadata supplied by the sample provider rather than from assay-based typing. General conclusions and limits of the study: The amount of clinical and demographic metadata varied by source and participant and was provided uncurated.

The CDR3 runs 14 residues from the cysteine to the phenylalanine. The DNA shown is the 42-base CDR3, in frame from base 1. V has 4 bases trimmed and J has 7 bases trimmed; junction bases matching no gene number 3. The germline V gene encodes CDR1 SGHRS and CDR2 YFSETQ. Each collaborating institution followed its own protocols to collect whole blood in K2EDTA tubes. For TCRbeta analysis, collaborators shipped samples in one of three forms: frozen whole blood, isolated PBMCs, or DNA extracted from either of those sample types. TCRbeta CDR3 regions were amplified from genomic DNA using the immunoSEQ Assay, a bias-controlled multiplex PCR. Per the authors' processing: The number of nucleated cells in each sample was estimated from the amplification of reference gene primers within the assay. Sequence reads were collapsed and filtered to measure the absolute abundance of every unique TCRbeta CDR3 rearrangement. For each sample, productive Simpson clonality was calculated as the square root of Simpson's diversity index across productive rearrangements. TCRdb took over this immuneACCESS table, retaining in-frame rearrangements with V and J assigned. Such tables are incomplete; in checked studies, under half of the missing clones stem from an unresolved V gene, and the remainder is unexplained. V, J and clone size reflect that table, while D and trimming were determined from the DNA. This sample gives 80,000 to 95,000 clones in total; 87% of them show up just once. The ten largest clones capture roughly 17% of the sample.

In this chain, TRBV5-1 is recombined with TRBJ1-6; 9 bases in the junction line up with TRBD1. Sequenced material: peripheral blood. The TCR comes from a human donor in a cohort sampled during active COVID-19. The CDR3 loop reads CASSPGQGNSPLHF. The DNA sequence is as follows: TGCGCCAGCAGCCCCGGACAGGGGAATTCACCCCTCCACTTT.